This T cell receptor beta chain was found in a study of vaccination effects on CD4 cells after COVID-19. Study background: Participants completed two doses of the BNT162b2 or mRNA-1273 vaccine. Findings and caveats of the study: From healthy vaccinees, only 1 of 255 vaccine-induced clones also reacted to common cold coronaviruses.

The method was immunoSEQ multiplex PCR; TCRdb's version includes in-frame clones alone and lacks a portion of them. The profile covers over 25,000 clones, with about 80% appearing a single time and about 32% taken by the ten largest. Ahead of sequencing, the ViraFEST assay grew antigen-specific CD4+ T cells using viral peptide pools. Upon completion of about eleven days in culture, CD4+ T cells were isolated. Nucleocapsid antibodies stayed negative before and after vaccination, showing no earlier SARS-CoV-2 infection. Germline V gene lookup returns CDR1 MDHEN and CDR2 SYDVKM. J gave up 9 bases and V 3 bases, and 9 bases lay outside the gene matches. CDR3 length equals 15 residues. Of note for this clone: Its antigen is currently unknown.

The chain joins TRBV28 to TRBJ2-1; 9 nucleotides match TRBD1. The specimen was CD4+ T cells from PBMCs cultured with SARS-CoV-2 spike peptides, collected before COVID-19 vaccination. The receptor was isolated from a human donor who received a COVID-19 vaccine. The CDR3 region has the DNA TGTGCCAGCAGTTTCACAGGGGGCCCTTTGGGTGAGCAGTTCTTC. Encoded protein: CASSFTGGPLGEQFF.